This is a list of T cell receptor beta chains from one sample in a study of blood T cell repertoires in COVID-19. TCRdb's copy holds only in-frame clones and misses some; the assay was immunoSEQ multiplex PCR. The data show roughly 91,000 clones, around 80% seen once. Sequences were obtained from peripheral blood. All receptors come from a woman older than 75 with acute or convalescent COVID-19. The CDR3 runs from the conserved cysteine through the conserved F or W. D genes are given only for firm matches.

J: TRBJ2-3
D: TRBD2
V: TRBV6-6
DNA: TGTGCCAGCAGTCCTCGTGCGACTAGCGGGAGACCTAGCACAGATACGCAGTATTTT
CDR3: CASSPRATSGRPSTDTQYF

J: TRBJ2-5
D: NA
V: TRBV6-6
DNA: TGTGCCTGTCGCCTACCCCTCCAAGAGACCCAGTACTTC
CDR3: CACRLPLQETQYF

J: TRBJ1-4
D: NA
V: TRBV5-1
DNA: TGCGCCAGCAGCTTGGGGACAGATTATGAAAAACTGTTTTTT
CDR3: CASSLGTDYEKLFF

J: TRBJ2-1
D: TRBD2
V: TRBV9
DNA: TGTGCCAGCAGCTTACGACTAGCGAGCTACAATGAGCAGTTCTTC
CDR3: CASSLRLASYNEQFF

J: TRBJ1-2
D: NA
V: TRBV29-1
DNA: TGCAGCGTTGAAGGGACAGCTAACTATGGCTACACCTTC
CDR3: CSVEGTANYGYTF

J: TRBJ1-4
D: TRBD1
V: TRBV7-9
DNA: TGTGCCAGCAGCCAGATCGGACAGGGCTATAATGAAAAACTGTTTTTT
CDR3: CASSQIGQGYNEKLFF

J: TRBJ2-2
D: NA
V: TRBV15
DNA: TGTGCCACCAGCAGAGATCCCGACACCGGGGAGCTGTTTTTT
CDR3: CATSRDPDTGELFF

J: TRBJ2-5
D: NA
V: TRBV19
DNA: TGTGCCAGTAGTGGGCCTGACAGCCCCCTTGGGACCCAGTACTTC
CDR3: CASSGPDSPLGTQYF

J: TRBJ2-5
D: TRBD2
V: TRBV4-2
DNA: TGTGCCAGCAGCCAAGATCATCTAGCGGGGGGCATAGAGACCCAGTACTTC
CDR3: CASSQDHLAGGIETQYF

J: TRBJ1-1
D: TRBD1
V: TRBV5-1
DNA: TGCGCCAGCAGTAACGGACAGGGGCTAGGCACTGAAGCTTTCTTT
CDR3: CASSNGQGLGTEAFF

J: TRBJ1-5
D: NA
V: TRBV5-1
DNA: TGCGCCAGCAGCCCCCAGGGGATGGATCAGCCCCAGCATTTT
CDR3: CASSPQGMDQPQHF

J: TRBJ2-7
D: TRBD1
V: TRBV5-1
DNA: TGCGCCAGCAGCTTAACTACGGGGACAGATATTTACGAGCAGTACTTC
CDR3: CASSLTTGTDIYEQYF

J: TRBJ2-7
D: TRBD2
V: TRBV7-3
DNA: TGTGCCAGCAGCGAACTAGCGGGGATTTCCTACGAGCAGTACTTC
CDR3: CASSELAGISYEQYF

J: TRBJ1-1
D: TRBD1
V: TRBV7-9
DNA: TGTGCCAGCAGCCCCCGACAGGGGAGCACTGAAGCTTTCTTT
CDR3: CASSPRQGSTEAFF

J: TRBJ1-5
D: NA
V: TRBV19
DNA: TGTGCCAGTAGTCGACAACGGAGTGGCAGCGGCGGAGGCCATTGGCCCCAGCATTTT
CDR3: CASSRQRSGSGGGHWPQHF

J: TRBJ2-1
D: TRBD2
V: TRBV25-1
DNA: TGTGCCAGCAGTGTGGGAGGGCCGGCCAATGAGCAGTTCTTC
CDR3: CASSVGGPANEQFF

J: TRBJ1-2
D: NA
V: TRBV27
DNA: TGTGCCAGCAGTTCAGTCCCGGGGGTAACGGGCTACACCTTC
CDR3: CASSSVPGVTGYTF